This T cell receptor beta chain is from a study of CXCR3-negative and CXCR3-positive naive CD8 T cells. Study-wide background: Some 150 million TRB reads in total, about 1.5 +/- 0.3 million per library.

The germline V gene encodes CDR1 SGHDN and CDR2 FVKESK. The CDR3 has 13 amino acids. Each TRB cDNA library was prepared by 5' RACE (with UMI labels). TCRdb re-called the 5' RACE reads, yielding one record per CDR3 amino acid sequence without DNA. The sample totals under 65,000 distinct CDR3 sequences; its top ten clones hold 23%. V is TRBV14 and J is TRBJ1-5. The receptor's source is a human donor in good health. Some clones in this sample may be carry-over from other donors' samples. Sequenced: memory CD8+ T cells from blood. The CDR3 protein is CASSQNTDGLGHF.